This section outlines one T cell receptor (beta chain) sequence together with its context. This entry belongs to a study of blood T cell repertoires in COVID-19. CDR3 length: 15 amino acids. The trim removed 5 bases at V and 13 bases at J, leaving 10 bases unmatched. The germline gives CDR1 SEHNR, CDR2 FQNEAQ (reference sequence). The table came from immunoSEQ multiplex PCR; TCRdb's copy has only in-frame clones and leaves some out. The sample has about 20,000 clones, roughly 89% seen once. The gene calls are TRBV7-9 and TRBJ2-1; 14 bases align to TRBD2. This clonotype was obtained from a human donor in a cohort sampled during active COVID-19. Source material: peripheral blood. The CDR3 sequence: CASSVRLAGGQKQFF. The DNA for the CDR3 is TGTGCCAGCAGCGTCCGACTAGCGGGGGGGCAGAAACAGTTCTTC.